The rows below give T cell receptor beta chains drawn from one sample of a study of technical replicates of blood from a handful of donors. Generated by immunoSEQ multiplex PCR, the TCRdb table keeps only in-frame clones and is missing some. The sample has some 100,000 clones, just over 95% seen once. Sequencing was carried out using T cells isolated from PBMCs. The receptors come from a human donor in good health. Both conserved end residues are part of each CDR3. D genes are given only for firm matches. A clone size is listed for some rows: how often the clone was seen (once, few, many), or a class if it is expanded.

>NA|TRBJ1-2|NA|TRBV30
TGTGCCGTAGACATGTTTGGCTACACCTTC
CAVDMFGYTF
>NA|TRBJ2-7|NA|TRBV11-1
TGTGCCAGCAGCTACCAAGGAGGTATGGACTACGAGCAGTACTTC
CASSYQGGMDYEQYF
>NA|TRBJ2-2|NA|TRBV9
TGTGCCAGCAGCGTACTCCCCACCGGGGAGCTGTTTTTT
CASSVLPTGELFF
>NA|TRBJ2-2|NA|TRBV6-5
TGTGCCAGCAGTGGACTACAAACCGGGGAGCTGTTTTTT
CASSGLQTGELFF
>NA|TRBJ2-1|TRBD1|TRBV27
TGTGCCAGCAGTTTCGGACAGGCGGTCAATGAGCAGTTCTTC
CASSFGQAVNEQFF
>NA|TRBJ1-1|TRBD1|TRBV27
TGTGCCAGCAGTTTAAGACAGGGTAACACTGAAGCTTTCTTT
CASSLRQGNTEAFF
>NA|TRBJ2-6|NA|TRBV2
TGTGCCAGCCGACCCCCCAGGACAGAGGGGTCTGGGGCCAACGTCCTGACTTTC
CASRPPRTEGSGANVLTF
>NA|TRBJ2-3|TRBD2|TRBV27
TGTGCCAGCAGTTCCCCCGGGGGGGCTAGTTTAGCAGATACGCAGTATTTT
CASSSPGGASLADTQYF
>NA|TRBJ1-5|NA|TRBV6-5
TGTGCCAGCACTCCCCTTTTCGGGGGCAATCAGCCCCAGCATTTT
CASTPLFGGNQPQHF
>NA|TRBJ2-1|NA|TRBV9
TGTGCCAGCAGCGTAACCCTTTCTGGACAGCTACCCTCCTACAATGAGCAGTTCTTC
CASSVTLSGQLPSYNEQFF
>NA|TRBJ2-3|NA|TRBV12-5
TGTGCTAGTGGTTTGCGGGTTGTCTCAGATACGCAGTATTTT
CASGLRVVSDTQYF
>NA|TRBJ2-5|TRBD2|TRBV30
TGTGCCTGGAGAGTCGGGGGGGCTCCACAAGAGACCCAGTACTTC
CAWRVGGAPQETQYF
>NA|TRBJ2-7|NA|TRBV6-1
TGTGCCAGCAGTGAATGGCTCTCCAGGGGCAACTACGAGCAGTACTTC
CASSEWLSRGNYEQYF
>NA|TRBJ2-2|TRBD2|TRBV7-2
TGTGCCAGCAGACCCTCACTAGCGGGGGTGGGCGGGGAGCTGTTTTTT
CASRPSLAGVGGELFF
>NA|TRBJ2-2|NA|TRBV6-1
TGTGCCAGCTCCCGATCGGGGACCGGGGAGCTGTTTTTT
CASSRSGTGELFF
>NA|TRBJ2-5|NA|TRBV11-1
TGTGCCAGCAGCTTCAACACAGTTCAAGAGACCCAGTACTTC
CASSFNTVQETQYF
>NA|TRBJ1-1|TRBD1|TRBV5-4
TGTGCCAGCAGCGTCCGGGACAGGGCGTCTGAAGCTTTCTTT
CASSVRDRASEAFF
>NA|TRBJ2-7|TRBD2|TRBV6-6
TGTGCCAGCAATCCTAGGGGACTAGCGGGCTACGAGCAGTACTTC
CASNPRGLAGYEQYF
>once|TRBJ2-7|TRBD1|TRBV30
TGTGCCGGGAGTGACAGGGAGAGGGGCGAGCAGTACTTC
CAGSDRERGEQYF
>NA|TRBJ2-7|TRBD1|TRBV7-2
TGTGCCAGCAGCTTAAGCGGACAGGGTCTTCGAGGGCAGTACTTC
CASSLSGQGLRGQYF
>NA|TRBJ1-4|TRBD1|TRBV19
TGTGCCAGTAGTATGGGTCAGGGGGGTGAAAAACTGTTTTTT
CASSMGQGGEKLFF
>NA|TRBJ1-5|TRBD1|TRBV29-1
TGCAGCGTGGGACAGGGCGCACTTCAGCCCCAGCATTTT
CSVGQGALQPQHF
>NA|TRBJ1-5|TRBD1|TRBV27
TGTGCCAGCAGTACAGGGGGCCGTCTCTTAGCTCAGCCCCAGCATTTT
CASSTGGRLLAQPQHF
>NA|TRBJ2-2|NA|TRBV7-6
TGTGCCAGCAGCGTCCAGGGTCACACCGGGGAGCTGTTTTTT
CASSVQGHTGELFF
>NA|TRBJ1-1|NA|TRBV6-1
TGTGCCAGCTCTTTCATGGGGCAGAACACTGAAGCTTTCTTT
CASSFMGQNTEAFF
>NA|TRBJ2-3|TRBD2|TRBV2
TGTGCCAGCAGTCCCCGGGACTACTTCTCGCAGTATTTT
CASSPRDYFSQYF
>NA|TRBJ2-7|NA|TRBV7-9
TGTGCCAGCAGCCAGCCAGCGAGCTCCTACGAGCAGTACTTC
CASSQPASSYEQYF
>NA|TRBJ1-1|TRBD1|TRBV16
TGTGCCAGCAGCCCCGGGACAGGGGACACTGAAGCTTTCTTT
CASSPGTGDTEAFF
>NA|TRBJ2-3|TRBD2|TRBV5-1
TGCGCCAGCAGCTTGGCGAGAACTAGCGGGATAGTAGATACGCAGTATTTT
CASSLARTSGIVDTQYF